The entry that follows covers one T cell receptor beta chain sequence. As yet, its antigen is unknown. This sample is part of a study of Ad26.COV2.S vaccination and SARS-CoV-2 variants. Study-level results: Possibly, TCR breadth and depth analyses underestimated total T cell responses. Vaccine recipients showed a spike-specific TCR breadth that was higher than in placebo recipients.

Measured with immunoSEQ multiplex PCR; TCRdb has only the in-frame clones, and not every one. The table lists more than 400,000 clones, about 92% of them singletons. The CDR3 is 13 residues long. Germline assignment: CDR1 SEHNR and CDR2 FQNEAQ (reference sequence). V gave up 8 bases and J gave up 5 bases, with 13 bases separating them. Regarding treatment: around 19 received Ad26.COV2.S at low or high dose, single or two shots; several received placebo; per-sample allocation not given. Repertoires come from day 63 after the first vaccine or placebo injection. V usage is TRBV7-9 and J usage is TRBJ1-5; D call uncertain. The source of this sequence is a person aged 18-60 years who received the Ad26.COV2.S COVID-19 vaccine or a placebo. Sequenced material: peripheral blood, taken in a trial of Ad26.COV2.S vaccine versus placebo. CDR3 residues: CASAPPLDQPQHF. The CDR3 DNA is TGTGCCAGCGCCCCACCTCTGGATCAGCCCCAGCATTTT.